The entry below describes one TCR beta chain. Its antigen is currently unknown. The repertoire was sequenced with immunoSEQ multiplex PCR; TCRdb's copy has only in-frame clones and lacks some. The repertoire consists of about 82,000 clones, with approximately 85% occurring once and the leading ten covering roughly 0.22%. CDR3 length equals 11 residues. The germline V gene has CDR1 ENHRY and CDR2 SYGVKD. The V gene lost 3 bases and the J gene lost 5 bases, with 4 bases spanning the gap. Excluded were patients having autoimmune disease history or systemic immunosuppression. This specimen belongs to a study of OX40 agonist ivuxolimab in advanced cancers. As for the study in general: Patients got intravenous ivuxolimab at 0.01 to 10 mg/kg every 2 weeks. Enrollees could have had prior anti-PD-1, anti-PD-L1 or anti-CTLA-4 therapy, which 35% to 40% had received. Study-wide findings and caveats: Some of the lowest clonal expansion was seen in partial responders at 0.1-3.0 mg/kg.

The sample here was CD4+ or CD8+ T cells sorted from blood, taken in a trial of the OX40 agonist ivuxolimab. The chain is built from TRBV10-3 and TRBJ2-5; D is uncertain. This clonotype was sampled from an adult with an advanced solid tumor such as melanoma, head and neck, liver or kidney cancer. CDR3 nucleotides: TGTGCCATCAGTGACAGGGAGACCCAGTACTTC. It yields the protein CAISDRETQYF.